This is a list of T cell receptor beta chains from one sample in a study of cytomegalovirus exposure and HLA in healthy donors. The protocol was immunoSEQ multiplex PCR, while the TCRdb copy is restricted to in-frame clones and leaves out a portion. Among more than 90,000 clones, approximately 70% were seen once, and the ten largest hold 2.5% to 3%. The sample was PBMCs. The receptors come from a man aged 50 or older in good health and CMV-seronegative. Each CDR3 is given with its conserved first and last residue.

V gene: TRBV28; J gene: TRBJ1-3; CDR3 protein: CASSHGGGGNTIYF
V gene: TRBV7-2; J gene: TRBJ2-5; CDR3 protein: CASSLSRVAGKETQYF
V gene: TRBV25-1; J gene: TRBJ2-3; CDR3 protein: CASSAGLAGVTDTQYF
V gene: TRBV29-1; J gene: TRBJ1-2; CDR3 protein: CSFGTDGYTF
V gene: TRBV10-3; J gene: TRBJ1-2; CDR3 protein: CAISDPTGRPANYGYTF
V gene: TRBV6-5; J gene: TRBJ1-1; CDR3 protein: CASSPRQVHTEAFF
V gene: TRBV4-1; J gene: TRBJ1-3; CDR3 protein: CASSLGTGKNTIYF
V gene: TRBV27; J gene: TRBJ2-3; CDR3 protein: CASRRDVLRADTQYF
V gene: TRBV15; J gene: TRBJ2-5; CDR3 protein: CATSRDLAGGKETQYF
V gene: TRBV29-1; J gene: TRBJ1-1; CDR3 protein: CSVEVPGASTEAFF
V gene: TRBV4-2; J gene: TRBJ2-1; CDR3 protein: CASSQDLLAGGYNEQFF
V gene: TRBV10-1; J gene: TRBJ2-7; CDR3 protein: CARMAGPSYEQYF
V gene: TRBV4-2; J gene: TRBJ2-5; CDR3 protein: CASSPGPGETQYF
V gene: TRBV4-1; J gene: TRBJ2-4; CDR3 protein: CASSPGLAGGLAKNIQYF
V gene: TRBV6-5; J gene: TRBJ1-3; CDR3 protein: CASSYKDINSGNTIYF
V gene: TRBV9; J gene: TRBJ2-3; CDR3 protein: CASSVAWTSGGTDTQYF
V gene: TRBV4-2; J gene: TRBJ1-2; CDR3 protein: CASSHDPDRIHYGYTF
V gene: TRBV28; J gene: TRBJ1-2; CDR3 protein: CASSSVTGNYGYTF
V gene: TRBV6-5; J gene: TRBJ2-3; CDR3 protein: CASRGLAGPDTQYF
V gene: TRBV6-1; J gene: TRBJ2-1; CDR3 protein: CASTPLAGPNEQFF
V gene: TRBV19; J gene: TRBJ1-1; CDR3 protein: CASSRRQGPMNTEAFF
V gene: TRBV30; J gene: -; CDR3 protein: CAWRKDRYEQYF
V gene: TRBV4-2; J gene: TRBJ1-5; CDR3 protein: CASSQGEEVGQPQHF
V gene: TRBV28; J gene: TRBJ1-5; CDR3 protein: CASSLYPGTQQPQHF
V gene: TRBV29-1; J gene: TRBJ2-3; CDR3 protein: CSVGGLAGADTQYF
V gene: TRBV29-1; J gene: TRBJ2-1; CDR3 protein: CSVLRDRGYNEQFF
V gene: TRBV29-1; J gene: TRBJ2-5; CDR3 protein: CSVETGRETQYF
V gene: TRBV4-3; J gene: TRBJ1-2; CDR3 protein: CASSQVQGAYGYTF
V gene: TRBV4-3; J gene: TRBJ2-2; CDR3 protein: CASSPGEHITGELFF
V gene: TRBV7-8; J gene: TRBJ2-3; CDR3 protein: CASSRDREGDTQYF
V gene: TRBV5-1; J gene: TRBJ2-3; CDR3 protein: CASSGELDQAQYF
V gene: TRBV29-1; J gene: TRBJ1-1; CDR3 protein: CSVRAGPGTEAFF
V gene: TRBV5-6; J gene: TRBJ2-5; CDR3 protein: CASSYRQGVMETQYF
V gene: TRBV5-1; J gene: TRBJ2-7; CDR3 protein: CASSLGDRLEEQYF
V gene: TRBV6-5; J gene: TRBJ1-1; CDR3 protein: CASSPPAHRARAFF
V gene: TRBV9; J gene: TRBJ2-1; CDR3 protein: CASSVATWAGEVGEQFF
V gene: TRBV5-1; J gene: TRBJ2-2; CDR3 protein: CASSSEPADTNTGELFF
V gene: TRBV4-1; J gene: TRBJ1-6; CDR3 protein: CASSQLGAGTGDNSPLHF
V gene: TRBV30; J gene: TRBJ2-5; CDR3 protein: CAWSRASGRDWKETQYF
V gene: TRBV5-6; J gene: TRBJ1-4; CDR3 protein: CASSLGREGEKLFF
V gene: TRBV28; J gene: TRBJ2-5; CDR3 protein: CASKPPGLALTETQYF
V gene: TRBV30; J gene: TRBJ2-7; CDR3 protein: CAWTGQGAGEQYF
V gene: TRBV5-1; J gene: TRBJ1-1; CDR3 protein: CASSPIYGGGNTEAFF
V gene: TRBV29-1; J gene: TRBJ2-7; CDR3 protein: CSVDAPGTGVGEQYF
V gene: TRBV7-8; J gene: TRBJ2-1; CDR3 protein: CASSPRRGGFSDNEQFF
V gene: TRBV18; J gene: TRBJ2-1; CDR3 protein: CASSPLLGGQGSYNEQFF
V gene: TRBV7-9; J gene: TRBJ2-1; CDR3 protein: CASSLGGRTDEQFF
V gene: TRBV18; J gene: TRBJ2-1; CDR3 protein: CASSHDSSSYNAQFF
V gene: TRBV5-8; J gene: TRBJ1-1; CDR3 protein: CASRRGEGANTEAFF
V gene: TRBV7-2; J gene: TRBJ2-1; CDR3 protein: CASSPRGRGAHNEQFF
V gene: TRBV2; J gene: TRBJ2-5; CDR3 protein: CASSIRETQYF
V gene: TRBV27; J gene: TRBJ2-7; CDR3 protein: CASRTGPYEQYF
V gene: TRBV7-9; J gene: TRBJ2-2; CDR3 protein: CASSLRKGATGELFF
V gene: TRBV5-1; J gene: TRBJ2-5; CDR3 protein: CASSPAVGTQYF
V gene: TRBV7-9; J gene: TRBJ2-5; CDR3 protein: CASSLARLAGEVETQYF